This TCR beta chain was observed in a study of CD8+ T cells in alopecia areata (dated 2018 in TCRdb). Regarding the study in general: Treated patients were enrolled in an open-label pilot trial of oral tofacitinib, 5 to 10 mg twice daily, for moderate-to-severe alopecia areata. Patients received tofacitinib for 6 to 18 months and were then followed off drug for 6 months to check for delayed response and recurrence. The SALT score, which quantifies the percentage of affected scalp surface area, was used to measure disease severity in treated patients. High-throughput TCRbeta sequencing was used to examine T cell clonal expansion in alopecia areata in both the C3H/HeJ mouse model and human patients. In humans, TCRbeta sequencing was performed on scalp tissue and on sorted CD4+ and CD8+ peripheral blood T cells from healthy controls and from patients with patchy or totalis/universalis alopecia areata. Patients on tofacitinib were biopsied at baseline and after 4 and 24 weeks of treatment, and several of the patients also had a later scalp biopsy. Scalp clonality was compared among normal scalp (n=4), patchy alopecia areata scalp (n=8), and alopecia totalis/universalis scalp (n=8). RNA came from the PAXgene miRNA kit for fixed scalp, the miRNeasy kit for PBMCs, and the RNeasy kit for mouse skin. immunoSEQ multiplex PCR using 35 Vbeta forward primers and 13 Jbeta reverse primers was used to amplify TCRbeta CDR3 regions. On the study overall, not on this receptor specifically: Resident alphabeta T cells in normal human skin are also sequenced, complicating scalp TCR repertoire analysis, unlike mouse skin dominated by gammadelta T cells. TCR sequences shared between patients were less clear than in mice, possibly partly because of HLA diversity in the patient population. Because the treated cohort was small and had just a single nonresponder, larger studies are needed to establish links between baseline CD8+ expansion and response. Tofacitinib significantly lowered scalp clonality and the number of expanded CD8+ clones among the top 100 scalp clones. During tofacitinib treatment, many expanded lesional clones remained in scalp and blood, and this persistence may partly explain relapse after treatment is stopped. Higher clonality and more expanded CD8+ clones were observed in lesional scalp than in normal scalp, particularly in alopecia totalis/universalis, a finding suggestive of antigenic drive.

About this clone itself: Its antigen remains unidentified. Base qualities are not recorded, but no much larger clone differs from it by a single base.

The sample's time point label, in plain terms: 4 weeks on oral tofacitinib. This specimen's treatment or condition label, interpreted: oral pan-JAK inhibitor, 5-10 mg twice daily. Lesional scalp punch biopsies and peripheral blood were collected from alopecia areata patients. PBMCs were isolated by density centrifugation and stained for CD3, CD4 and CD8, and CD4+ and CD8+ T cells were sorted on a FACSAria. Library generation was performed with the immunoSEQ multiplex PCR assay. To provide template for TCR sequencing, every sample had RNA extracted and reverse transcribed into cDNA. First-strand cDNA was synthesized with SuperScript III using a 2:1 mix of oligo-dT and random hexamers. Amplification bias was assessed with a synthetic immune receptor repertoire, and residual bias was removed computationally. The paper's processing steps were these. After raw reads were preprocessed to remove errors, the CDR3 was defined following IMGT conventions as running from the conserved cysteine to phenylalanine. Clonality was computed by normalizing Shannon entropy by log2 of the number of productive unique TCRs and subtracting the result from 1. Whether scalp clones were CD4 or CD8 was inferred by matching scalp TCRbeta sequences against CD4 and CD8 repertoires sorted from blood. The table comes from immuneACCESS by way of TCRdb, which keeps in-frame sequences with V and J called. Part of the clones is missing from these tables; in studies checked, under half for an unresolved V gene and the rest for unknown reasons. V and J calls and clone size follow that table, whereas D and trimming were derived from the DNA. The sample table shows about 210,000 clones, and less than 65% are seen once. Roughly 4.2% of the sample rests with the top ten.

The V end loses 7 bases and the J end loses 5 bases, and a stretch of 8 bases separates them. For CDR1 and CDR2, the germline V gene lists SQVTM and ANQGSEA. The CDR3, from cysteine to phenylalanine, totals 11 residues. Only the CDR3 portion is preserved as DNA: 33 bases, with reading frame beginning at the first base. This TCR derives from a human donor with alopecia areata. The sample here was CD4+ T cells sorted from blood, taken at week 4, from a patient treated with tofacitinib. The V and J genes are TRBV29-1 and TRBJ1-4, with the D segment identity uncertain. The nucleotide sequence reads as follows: TGCAGCGGAGGGCAAAATGAAAAACTGTTTTTT. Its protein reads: CSGGQNEKLFF.